This T cell receptor (beta chain) was sequenced for a study of lymphopenia after photon versus proton radiotherapy. Study-wide findings and caveats: A bigger post-nadir fall in TCR diversity correlated inversely with survival time in deceased patients. After lymphocyte nadir, photon-treated repertoires showed oligoclonal expansion, especially CD8+ Temra. Photon-treated patients lost naive T cells and TCR diversity; proton-treated stayed stable.

Details on this clone: Its antigen remains unknown.

The method was immunoSEQ multiplex PCR; TCRdb's version includes in-frame clones alone and lacks a portion of them. This sample has 50,000 to 65,000 clones, with around 87% found just once. This CDR3 has 12 amino acids. The V and J ends lost 5 bases and 4 bases respectively, with 8 bases between them. Germline CDR1 SGHAT, CDR2 FQNNGV. The rearrangement uses TRBV11-2 and TRBJ1-1; D unresolved. This TCR was recovered from a man older than 75 with esophageal cancer. The sample consisted of peripheral blood, taken from a patient treated with proton-based radiotherapy. The CDR3 DNA sequence: TGTGCCAGCAGCCCGACGATCACTGAAGCTTTCTTT. Encoded protein: CASSPTITEAFF.